The entry below describes one TCR beta chain. The antigen remains unidentified. The sample originates from a study of cytotoxic CD8 clonotypes in ibrutinib-treated CLL. Overall study context: Researchers reported over 9 relapsed/refractory and 15 treatment-naive patients, 17 to 18 of them IGHV unmutated. Responses: approximately 25 partial, 2 complete; after median around 64 months, around 15 stayed remitted, some twelve progressed. Study-level findings and limits: Ibrutinib response saw clonality rise, and progression saw it return toward baseline. Clonotypes that were public were uncommon, and they contracted or stayed stable on treatment.

Produced via immunoSEQ multiplex PCR; TCRdb's table is partial and in-frame only. Counted here are around 330,000 clones, about 61% occurring once; the ten biggest clones make up roughly 6.7%. Trimming stripped 6 bases from V and 3 bases from J, with 7 bases between. The CDR3 runs 12 residues. Germline assignment: CDR1 SGHKS and CDR2 YYEKEE (reference sequence). This specimen consisted of PBMCs, obtained after 36 months of ibrutinib treatment. This TCR was recovered from a human donor with chronic lymphocytic leukemia. The chain couples TRBV5-5 to TRBJ2-1; D is unclear. The CDR3 is CASTIGYNEQFF. CDR3 DNA sequence: TGTGCCAGCACGATTGGCTACAATGAGCAGTTCTTC. Using reference TRBV5-5 and TRBJ2-1 for the parts outside the CDR3, the full variable domain is DAGVTQSPTHLIKTRGQQVTLRCSPISGHKSVSWYQQVLGQGPQFIFQYYEKEERGRGNFPDRFSARQFPNYSSELNVNALLLGDSALYLCASTIGYNEQFFGPGTRLTVL.